A single TCR beta chain is shown here with its context. The clone's antigen remains unknown. The sample holds no much larger clone one base away, and base qualities are not on file. The entry originates in a study of T-cell reconstitution after alpha-beta-depleted transplantation in children (dated by TCRdb to the mid-2010s). Regarding the study in general: The study quantitatively tracked T-cell immune reconstitution after TCRalphabeta/CD19-depleted allogeneic hematopoietic cell transplantation in children using TCR repertoire profiling.

Libraries were built with PCR. The instrument given in TCRdb is Illumina HiSeq 2500. TCR library preparation used molecular barcoding, with unique molecular identifiers applied to normalize quantification of the TCRbeta repertoire. TCRdb's own reprocessing of the public reads used fastp at Q25 and MiXCR and kept productive beta chains. All rows with the same CDR3 protein become a single entry with the most common DNA and genes. The sample table contains 500,000 or so distinct CDR3 sequences; only one count was recorded for over 25% of them. The ten largest clones capture 2% to 3% of the sample. The CDR3 spans 14 residues, from the cysteine through the phenylalanine. Kept here is only the CDR3 DNA, which spans 42 bases and is read in frame from base 1. V and J are truncated by 0 bases and 5 bases respectively, leaving an intervening sequence of 10 bases. For CDR1 and CDR2, the germline V gene lists KGHSH and LQKENI.

The sample in question was PBMCs from the stem cell graft donor, obtained from the stem cell graft. The receptor was isolated from a human donor who donated a stem cell graft to a child with aplastic anemia. The rearranged segments are TRBV18 and TRBJ2-5, with no reliable assignment of the D segment. This receptor has the CDR3 CASSPPGPLETQYF. The base sequence is TGTGCCAGCTCACCACCCGGGCCCTTGGAGACCCAGTACTTC.